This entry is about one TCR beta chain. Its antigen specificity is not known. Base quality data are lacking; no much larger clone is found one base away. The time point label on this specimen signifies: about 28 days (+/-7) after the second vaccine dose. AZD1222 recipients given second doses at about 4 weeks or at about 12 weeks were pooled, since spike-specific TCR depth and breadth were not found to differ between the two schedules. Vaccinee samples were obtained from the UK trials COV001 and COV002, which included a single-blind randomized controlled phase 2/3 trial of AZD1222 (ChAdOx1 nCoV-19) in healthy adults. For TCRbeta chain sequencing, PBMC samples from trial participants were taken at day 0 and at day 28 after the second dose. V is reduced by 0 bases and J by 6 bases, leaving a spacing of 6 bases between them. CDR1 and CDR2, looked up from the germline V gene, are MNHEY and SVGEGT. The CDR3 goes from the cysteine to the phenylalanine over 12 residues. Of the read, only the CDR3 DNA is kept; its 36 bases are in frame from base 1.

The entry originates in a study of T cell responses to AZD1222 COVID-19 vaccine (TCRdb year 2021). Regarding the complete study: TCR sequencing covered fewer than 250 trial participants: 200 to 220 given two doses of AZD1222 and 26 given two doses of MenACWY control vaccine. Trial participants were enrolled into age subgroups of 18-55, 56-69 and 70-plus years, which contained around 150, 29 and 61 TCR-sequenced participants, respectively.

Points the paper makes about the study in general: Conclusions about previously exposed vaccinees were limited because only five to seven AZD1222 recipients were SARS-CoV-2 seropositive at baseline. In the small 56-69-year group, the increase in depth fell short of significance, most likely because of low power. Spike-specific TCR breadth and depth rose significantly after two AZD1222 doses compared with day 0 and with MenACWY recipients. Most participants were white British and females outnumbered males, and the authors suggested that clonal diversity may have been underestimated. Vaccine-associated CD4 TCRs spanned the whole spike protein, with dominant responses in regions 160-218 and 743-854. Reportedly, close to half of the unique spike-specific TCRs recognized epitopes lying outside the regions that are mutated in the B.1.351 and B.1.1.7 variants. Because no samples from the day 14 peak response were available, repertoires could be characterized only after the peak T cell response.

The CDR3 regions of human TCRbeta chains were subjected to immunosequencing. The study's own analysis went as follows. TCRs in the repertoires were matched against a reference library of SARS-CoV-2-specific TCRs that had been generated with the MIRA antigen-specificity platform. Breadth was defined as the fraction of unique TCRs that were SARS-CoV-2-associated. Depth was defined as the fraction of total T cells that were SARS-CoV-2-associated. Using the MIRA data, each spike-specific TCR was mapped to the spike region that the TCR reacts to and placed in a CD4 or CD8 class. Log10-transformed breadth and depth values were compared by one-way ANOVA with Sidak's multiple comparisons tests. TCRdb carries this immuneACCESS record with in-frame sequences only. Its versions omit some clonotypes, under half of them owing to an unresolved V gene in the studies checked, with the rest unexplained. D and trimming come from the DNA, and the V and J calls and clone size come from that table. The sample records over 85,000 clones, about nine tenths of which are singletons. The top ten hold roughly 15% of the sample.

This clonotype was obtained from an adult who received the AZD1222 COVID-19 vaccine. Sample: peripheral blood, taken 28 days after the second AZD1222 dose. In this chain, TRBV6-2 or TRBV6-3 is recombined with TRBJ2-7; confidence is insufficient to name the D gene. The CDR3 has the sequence CASSYSLIEQYF. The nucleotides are TGTGCCAGCAGTTACTCGCTTATCGAGCAGTACTTC.